These 16 T cell receptor beta chains came from one sample sequenced in a study of Tregs in tolerant kidney transplant recipients. The antigens these receptors bind are not known. After 6 days with irradiated graft donor PBMCs, CFSE-labeled recipient PBMCs were FACS-sorted. TCRdb keeps only in-frame clones here, not all; method: immunoSEQ multiplex PCR. The sample holds over 15,000 clones, approximately 55% seen once. Material: CD4+ T cells from blood cultured with allogeneic cells, obtained before the transplant. The receptors derive from a human patient who received a combined kidney and bone marrow transplant.

This clone showed up just a few times. Germline and junction disagree at one end, which may indicate a read error. The chain employs TRBV6-1 and TRBJ1-2; D possibly corresponds to TRBD1 (6 bases). Germline V gene lookup returns CDR1 MNHNS and CDR2 SASEGT. The CDR3 has 16 residues. CDR3 amino acids: CAISEIPSSGDTGYTF. In DNA, the CDR3 is TGTGCCATCAGTGAGATCCCGTCGTCCGGGGACACTGGCTACACCTTC.

The rearrangement uses TRBV18 and TRBJ2-7, with 7 bases that match TRBD1. The CDR3 has 13 amino acids. The J segment lost 2 bases and the V segment lost 4 bases, leaving 2 bases of the junction unmatched. The germline V gene encodes CDR1 KGHSH and CDR2 LQKENI. CDR3 nucleotides: TGTGCCAGCTCACTCGACAGGGCCTACGAGCAGTACTTC. It translates to CASSLDRAYEQYF.

The J gene is TRBJ1-1, the V gene TRBV18; no clear D gene. CDR1 KGHSH and CDR2 LQKENI come from the germline V gene. The germline V and J ends were trimmed by 2 bases and 0 bases, with 13 bases remaining between them. CDR3 length: 16 residues. The CDR3 coding sequence is TGTGCCAGCTCACCAATAACAGATCTCATGAACACTGAAGCTTTCTTT. Translated, it gives CASSPITDLMNTEAFF.

The chain joins TRBV12-5 to TRBJ2-7; TRBD2 is a possible D gene (6 bases). The CDR3 extends over 13 amino acids. The germline CDR1 and CDR2 sequences are LGHNT and FRNRAP. Trimming shortened V by 5 bases and J by 0 bases, and 8 bases separated the two germline ends. CDR3 DNA: TGTGCTAGTGGTCCCGGGGGCTCCTACGAGCAGTACTTC. Translated: CASGPGGSYEQYF.

The chain couples TRBV9 to TRBJ2-3; TRBD2 agrees at 9 bases. The CDR3 consists of 15 residues. CDR1 is SGDLS and CDR2 is YYNGEE in the germline V gene. The trim removed 2 bases at V and 4 bases at J, leaving 5 bases unmatched. CDR3 DNA sequence: TGTGCCAGCAGCGTTATAGCGGGAGTCCCAGATACGCAGTATTTT. Amino acids: CASSVIAGVPDTQYF.

Comments on this clone: This CDR3 is also generated by other DNA sequences in the sample. The rearrangement uses TRBV7-9 and TRBJ1-6; maybe TRBD1 (5 bases). Germline lookup yields CDR1 SEHNR and CDR2 FQNEAQ (reference sequence). The V and J ends lost 5 bases and 4 bases respectively, with 9 bases between them. The CDR3 spans 14 residues. DNA for the CDR3: TGTGCCAGCAGCCGGACATGGTATAATTCACCCCTCCACTTT. This gives the protein CASSRTWYNSPLHF. The full variable domain, completed using reference TRBV7-9 and TRBJ1-6, is DTGVSQNPRHKITKRGQNVTFRCDPISEHNRLYWYRQTLGQGPEFLTYFQNEAQLEKSRLLSDRFSAERPKGSFSTLEIQRTEQGDSAMYLCASSRTWYNSPLHFGNGTRLTVT.

A few counts support this clone. The CDR3 loop reads CSVEPSAYNEQFF. The CDR3, as DNA: TGCAGCGTTGAACCTAGCGCCTACAATGAGCAGTTCTTC. The V gene is TRBV29-1, the J gene TRBJ2-1; perhaps TRBD2 as D (6 bases). This CDR3 comprises 13 residues. Germline CDR1 and CDR2: SQVTM and ANQGSEA. Trimming cost V 2 bases and J 2 bases, with 7 bases left between them.

Concerning this clone itself: The germline gene is not matched at one end of the junction; a read error may be the cause. The chain employs TRBV5-4 and TRBJ1-6, with D possibly TRBD1 on 5 matching bases. This CDR3 has 15 residues. Per germline, CDR1 SGHNT and CDR2 YYREEE (reference sequence). The CDR3 is CASSLRGVPNSPLHF. In DNA, the CDR3 is TGTGCCAGCAGCTTGCGGGGGGTCCCCAATTCCCCCCTCCACTTT.

J is TRBJ2-7 and V is TRBV14, with 8 bases lining up with TRBD1. The CDR3 contains 17 residues. Germline CDR1 reads SGHDN; CDR2 reads FVKESK. The ends lost 1 base at V and 4 bases at J; junction bases unmatched: 12. CDR3 loop: CASSQGVRAGGRYEQYF. The DNA of the CDR3 is TGTGCCAGCAGCCAAGGGGTTCGGGCAGGGGGCCGATACGAGCAGTACTTC.

The V and J genes are TRBV6-5 and TRBJ1-6; no clear D gene. The germline CDR1 and CDR2 sequences are MNHEY and SVGAGI. The CDR3 has 15 residues. Trimming removed 5 bases at V and 4 bases at J, with 12 bases between. CDR3 amino acids: CASSVGAKYNSPLHF. The CDR3 coding sequence is TGTGCCAGCAGTGTGGGCGCAAAGTATAATTCACCCCTCCACTTT.

Only a few counts were recorded for this clone. This chain links TRBV7-7 with TRBJ1-5; D not certain. Trimming shortened V by 1 base and J by 4 bases, and 5 bases separated the two germline ends. Germline CDR1 SSHAT, CDR2 FNYEAQ (reference sequence). The CDR3 length is 13 residues. CDR3 coding DNA: TGTGCCAGCAGCTTAGAGCGGAATCAGCCCCAGCATTTT. Its translation: CASSLERNQPQHF.

This rearrangement joins TRBV2 to TRBJ2-1, with TRBD2 matching 12 bases. Germline lookup yields CDR1 SNHLY and CDR2 FYNNEI. This CDR3 is 15 amino acids long. V lost 5 bases to trimming and J lost 7 bases; unmatched junction nucleotides: 6. The DNA of the CDR3 is TGTGCCAGCAGTACACCTAGCGGGAGGGGGAATGAGCAGTTCTTC. Encoded protein: CASSTPSGRGNEQFF. Full variable domain (missing parts from reference TRBV2 and TRBJ2-1): EPEVTQTPSHQVTQMGQEVILRCVPISNHLYFYWYRQILGQKVEFLVSFYNNEISEKSEIFDDQFSVERPDGSNFTLKIRSTKLEDSAMYFCASSTPSGRGNEQFFGPGTRLTVL.

A remark on this clone: An end of the junction differs from the germline gene, which may be a read error. The chain is built from TRBV4-3 and TRBJ1-2; D unresolved. This CDR3 is 16 amino acids long. Germline V gene data show CDR1 as LGHNA and CDR2 as YSLEER. The CDR3 protein is CVSSQVYRPANYGYTF. The CDR3 DNA reads as TGCGTCAGCAGCCAAGTTTACAGACCTGCGAACTATGGCTACACCTTC.

The V gene is TRBV20-1, the J gene TRBJ2-7; D is possibly TRBD1 (5 bases). V was trimmed by 7 bases and J by 1 base, leaving 8 bases between them. This CDR3 has 11 amino acids. Germline CDR1 reads DFQATT; CDR2 reads SNEGSKA (reference sequence). The CDR3 bases are TGCAGTGTTGACAGATCCTACGAGCAGTACTTC. Encoded protein: CSVDRSYEQYF.

This clone was detected only a few times. One base away lies a much larger clone, so this may be a sequencing read error. The chain employs TRBV11-3 and TRBJ2-7; 14 nucleotides agree with TRBD2. After removal of 5 bases from V and 5 bases from J, the junction contained 8 bases not matched to a gene. CDR1 and CDR2 from the germline V gene are SGHNT and YENEEA. The CDR3 is 16 residues long. CDR3 nucleotide sequence: TGTGCCAGCAGCCCGTGGACTAGCGGGGGGACCCACGAGCAGTACTTC. Translating gives CASSPWTSGGTHEQYF. The full variable domain, its missing parts supplied by reference TRBV11-3 and TRBJ2-7, is EAGVVQSPRYKIIEKKQPVAFWCNPISGHNTLYWYLQNLGQGPELLIRYENEEAVDDSQLPKDRFSAERLKGVDSTLKIQPAELGDSAVYLCASSPWTSGGTHEQYFGPGTRLTVT.

The J gene is TRBJ1-1, the V gene TRBV2; no reliable D call. The CDR3 loop spans 13 amino acids. From germline, CDR1 is SNHLY and CDR2 FYNNEI. V was clipped by 3 bases and J by 1 base, with 6 bases between them. The CDR3 DNA reads TGTGCCAGCAGTGACGAGTGGAACACTGAAGCTTTCTTT. Amino acids: CASSDEWNTEAFF.